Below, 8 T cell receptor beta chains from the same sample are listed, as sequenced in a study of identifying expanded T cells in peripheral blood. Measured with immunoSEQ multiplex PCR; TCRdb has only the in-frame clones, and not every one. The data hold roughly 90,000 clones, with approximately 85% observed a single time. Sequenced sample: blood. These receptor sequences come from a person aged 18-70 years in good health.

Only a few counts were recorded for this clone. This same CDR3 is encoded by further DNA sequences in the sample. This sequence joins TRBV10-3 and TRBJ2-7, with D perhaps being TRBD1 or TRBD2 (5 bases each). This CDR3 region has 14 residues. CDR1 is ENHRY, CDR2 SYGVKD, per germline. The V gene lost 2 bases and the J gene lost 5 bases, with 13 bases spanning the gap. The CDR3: CAISERGARDEQYF. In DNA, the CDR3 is TGTGCCATCAGTGAGCGAGGGGCAAGGGACGAGCAGTACTTC.

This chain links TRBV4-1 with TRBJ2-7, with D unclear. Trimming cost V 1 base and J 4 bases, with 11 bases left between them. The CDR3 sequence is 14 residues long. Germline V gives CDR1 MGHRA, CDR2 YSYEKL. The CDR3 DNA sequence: TGCGCCAGCAGCCAAGCAGTCCGATCTTACGAGCAGTACTTC. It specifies CASSQAVRSYEQYF.

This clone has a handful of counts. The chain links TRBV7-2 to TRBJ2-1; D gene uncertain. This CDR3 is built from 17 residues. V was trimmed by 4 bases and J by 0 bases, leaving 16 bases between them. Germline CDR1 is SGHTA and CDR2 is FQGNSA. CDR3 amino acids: CASSSRVQLSSYNEQFF. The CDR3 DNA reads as TGTGCCAGCAGCTCCCGGGTGCAGTTAAGCTCCTACAATGAGCAGTTCTTC.

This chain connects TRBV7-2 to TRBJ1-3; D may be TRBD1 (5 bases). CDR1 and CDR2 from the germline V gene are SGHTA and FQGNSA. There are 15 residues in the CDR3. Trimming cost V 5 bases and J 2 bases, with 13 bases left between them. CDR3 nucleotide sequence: TGTGCCAGCAGCCTGGCGGGGGGGGCTGGAAACACCATATATTTT. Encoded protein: CASSLAGGAGNTIYF.

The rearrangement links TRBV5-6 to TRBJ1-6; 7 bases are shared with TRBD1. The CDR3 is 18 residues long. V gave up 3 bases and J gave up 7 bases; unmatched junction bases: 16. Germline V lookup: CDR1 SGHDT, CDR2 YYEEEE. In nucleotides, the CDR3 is TGTGCCAGCAGCTCGGGGGTGGCGAGGGGGCGCAGGAATTCACCCCTCCACTTT. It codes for CASSSGVARGRRNSPLHF.

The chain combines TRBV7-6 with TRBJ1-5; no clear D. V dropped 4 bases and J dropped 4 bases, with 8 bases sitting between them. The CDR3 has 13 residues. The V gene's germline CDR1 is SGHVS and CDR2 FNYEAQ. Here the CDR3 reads CASSYGRNQPQHF. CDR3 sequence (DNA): TGTGCCAGCAGCTACGGAAGGAATCAGCCCCAGCATTTT.

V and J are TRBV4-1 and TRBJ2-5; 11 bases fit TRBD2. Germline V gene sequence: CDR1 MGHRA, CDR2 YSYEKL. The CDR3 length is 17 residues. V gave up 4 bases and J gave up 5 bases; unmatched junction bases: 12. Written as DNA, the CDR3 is TGCGCCAGCAGCCCCTTGGCCCTAGCGGGGGGTCCGGAGACCCAGTACTTC. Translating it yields CASSPLALAGGPETQYF.

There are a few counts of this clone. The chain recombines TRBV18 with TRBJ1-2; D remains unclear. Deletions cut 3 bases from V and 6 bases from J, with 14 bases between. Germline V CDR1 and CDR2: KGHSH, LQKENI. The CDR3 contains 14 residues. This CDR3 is CASSPPGYLHGYTF. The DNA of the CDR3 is TGTGCCAGCTCACCCCCCGGGTACCTGCATGGCTACACCTTC.